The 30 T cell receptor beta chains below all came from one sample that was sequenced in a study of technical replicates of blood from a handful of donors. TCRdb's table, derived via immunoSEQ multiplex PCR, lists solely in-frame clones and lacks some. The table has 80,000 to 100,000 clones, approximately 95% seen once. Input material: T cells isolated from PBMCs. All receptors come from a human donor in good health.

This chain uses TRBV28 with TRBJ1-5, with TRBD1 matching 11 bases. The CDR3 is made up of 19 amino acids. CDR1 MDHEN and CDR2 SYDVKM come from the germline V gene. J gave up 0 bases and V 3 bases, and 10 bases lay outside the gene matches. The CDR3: CASSFSRGTGGDSNQPQHF. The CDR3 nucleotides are TGTGCCAGCAGTTTCTCCCGAGGGACAGGGGGTGATAGCAATCAGCCCCAGCATTTT.

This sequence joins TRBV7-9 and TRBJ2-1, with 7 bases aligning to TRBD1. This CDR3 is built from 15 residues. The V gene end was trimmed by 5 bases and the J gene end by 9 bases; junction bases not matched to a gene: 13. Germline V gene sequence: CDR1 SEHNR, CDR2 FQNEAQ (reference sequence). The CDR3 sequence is CASSARQGLGLEQFF. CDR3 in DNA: TGTGCCAGCAGCGCCCGACAGGGCTTGGGGCTTGAGCAGTTCTTC. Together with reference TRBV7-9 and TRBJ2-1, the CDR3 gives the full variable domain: DTGVSQNPRHKITKRGQNVTFRCDPISEHNRLYWYRQTLGQGPEFLTYFQNEAQLEKSRLLSDRFSAERPKGSFSTLEIQRTEQGDSAMYLCASSARQGLGLEQFFGPGTRLTVL.

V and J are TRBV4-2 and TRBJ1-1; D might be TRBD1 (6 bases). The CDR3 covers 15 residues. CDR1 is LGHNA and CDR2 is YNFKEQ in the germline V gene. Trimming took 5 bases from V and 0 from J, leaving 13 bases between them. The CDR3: CASSLTGQLNTEAFF. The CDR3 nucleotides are TGTGCCAGCAGCTTAACGGGACAATTGAACACTGAAGCTTTCTTT.

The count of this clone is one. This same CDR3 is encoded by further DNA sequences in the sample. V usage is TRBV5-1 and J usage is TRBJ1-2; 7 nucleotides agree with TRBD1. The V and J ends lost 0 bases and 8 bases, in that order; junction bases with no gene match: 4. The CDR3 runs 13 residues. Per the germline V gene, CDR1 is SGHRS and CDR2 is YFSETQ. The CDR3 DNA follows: TGCGCCAGCAGCTTGGACAGGGGAAGAGGCTACACCTTC. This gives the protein CASSLDRGRGYTF.

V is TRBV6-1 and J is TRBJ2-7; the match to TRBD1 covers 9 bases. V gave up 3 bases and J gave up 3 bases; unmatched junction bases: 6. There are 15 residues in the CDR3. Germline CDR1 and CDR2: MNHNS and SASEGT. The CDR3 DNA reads TGTGCCAGCAGTGAGGGACAGGGCTTAAACTACGAGCAGTACTTC. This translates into CASSEGQGLNYEQYF.

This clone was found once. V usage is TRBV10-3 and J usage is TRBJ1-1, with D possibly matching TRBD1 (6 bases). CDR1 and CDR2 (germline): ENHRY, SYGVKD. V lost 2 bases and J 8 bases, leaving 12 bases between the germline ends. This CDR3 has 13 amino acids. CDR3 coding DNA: TGTGCCATCAGTGAGGGCCGGGACAAGGAAGCTTTCTTT. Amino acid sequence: CAISEGRDKEAFF.

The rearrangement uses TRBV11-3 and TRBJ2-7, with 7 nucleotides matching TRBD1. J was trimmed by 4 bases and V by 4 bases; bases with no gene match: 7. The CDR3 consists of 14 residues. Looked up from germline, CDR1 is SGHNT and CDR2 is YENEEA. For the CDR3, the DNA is TGTGCCAGCAGCTCGGGGACAGATCGATACGAGCAGTACTTC. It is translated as CASSSGTDRYEQYF.

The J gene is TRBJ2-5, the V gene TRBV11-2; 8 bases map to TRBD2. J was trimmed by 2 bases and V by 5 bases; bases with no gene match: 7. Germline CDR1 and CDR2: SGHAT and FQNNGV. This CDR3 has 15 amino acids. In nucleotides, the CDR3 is TGTGCCAGCAGCCTGCCCCCTAGCGGGCAAGAGACCCAGTACTTC. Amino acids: CASSLPPSGQETQYF.

The CDR3 spells CASSLWRQSSGNTIYF. The DNA for the CDR3 is TGTGCCAGCAGCTTGTGGAGACAGAGCTCTGGAAACACCATATATTTT. The V call is TRBV5-5, the J call TRBJ1-3; the D gene is possibly TRBD1 (5 bases). The CDR3 length is 16 residues. Germline V CDR1 and CDR2: SGHKS, YYEKEE (reference sequence). V was trimmed by 1 base and J by 0 bases, leaving 11 bases between them.

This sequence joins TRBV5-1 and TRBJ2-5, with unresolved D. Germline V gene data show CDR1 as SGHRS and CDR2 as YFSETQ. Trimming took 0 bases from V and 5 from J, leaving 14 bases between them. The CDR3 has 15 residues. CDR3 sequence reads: CASSLAGSTGETQYF. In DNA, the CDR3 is TGCGCCAGCAGCTTGGCGGGTTCAACCGGGGAGACCCAGTACTTC.

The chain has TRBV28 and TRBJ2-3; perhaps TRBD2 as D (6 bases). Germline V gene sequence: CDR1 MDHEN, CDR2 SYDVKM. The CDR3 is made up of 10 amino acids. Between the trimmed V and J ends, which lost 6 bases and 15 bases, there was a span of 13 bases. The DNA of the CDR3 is TGTGCCAGCAGGGGCGGGAAGTATTATTTT. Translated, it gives CASRGGKYYF.

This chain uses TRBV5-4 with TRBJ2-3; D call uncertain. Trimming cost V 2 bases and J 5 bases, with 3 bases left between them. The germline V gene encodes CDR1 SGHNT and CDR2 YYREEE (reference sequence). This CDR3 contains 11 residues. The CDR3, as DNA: TGTGCCAGCAGCTTTAAAGATACGCAGTATTTT. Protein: CASSFKDTQYF.

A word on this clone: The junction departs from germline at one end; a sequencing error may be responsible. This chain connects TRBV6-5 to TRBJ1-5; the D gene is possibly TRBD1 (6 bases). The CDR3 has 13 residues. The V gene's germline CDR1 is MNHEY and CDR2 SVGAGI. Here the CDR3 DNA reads TGTGCCAGCAGTTACTCCCCCTCGGGACATGCATATTTT. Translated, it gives CASSYSPSGHAYF.

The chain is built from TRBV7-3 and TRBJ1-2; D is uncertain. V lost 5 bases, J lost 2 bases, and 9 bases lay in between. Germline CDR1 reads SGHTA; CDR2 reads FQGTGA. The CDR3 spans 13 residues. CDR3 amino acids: CASSPDGNYGYTF. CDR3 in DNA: TGTGCCAGCAGCCCAGACGGGAACTATGGCTACACCTTC.

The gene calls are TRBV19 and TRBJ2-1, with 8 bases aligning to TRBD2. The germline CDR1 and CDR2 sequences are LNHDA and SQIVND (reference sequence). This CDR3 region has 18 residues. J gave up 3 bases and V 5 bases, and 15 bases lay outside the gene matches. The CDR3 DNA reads TGTGCCAGTAGTCCCATTACCTCTGGGACTAGAGGCTACAATGAGCAGTTCTTC. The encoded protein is CASSPITSGTRGYNEQFF.

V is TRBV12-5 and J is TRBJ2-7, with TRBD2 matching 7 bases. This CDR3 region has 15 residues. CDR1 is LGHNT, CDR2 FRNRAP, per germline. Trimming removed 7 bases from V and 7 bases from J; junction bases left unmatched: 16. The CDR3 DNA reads TGTGCTAGTGTCCTGGGACGGGGGGAAAGTGGAGAGCAGTACTTC. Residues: CASVLGRGESGEQYF. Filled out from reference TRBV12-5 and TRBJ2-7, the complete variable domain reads DARVTQTPRHKVTEMGQEVTMRCQPILGHNTVFWYRQTMMQGLELLAYFRNRAPLDDSGMPKDRFSAEMPDATLATLKIQPSEPRDSAVYFCASVLGRGESGEQYFGPGTRLTVT.

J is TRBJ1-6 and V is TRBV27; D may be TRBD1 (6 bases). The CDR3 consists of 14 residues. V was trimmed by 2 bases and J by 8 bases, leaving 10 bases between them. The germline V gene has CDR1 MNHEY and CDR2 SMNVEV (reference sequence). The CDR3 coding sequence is TGTGCCAGCAGTTTAAACAGGGCTTATTCACCCCTCCACTTT. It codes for CASSLNRAYSPLHF.

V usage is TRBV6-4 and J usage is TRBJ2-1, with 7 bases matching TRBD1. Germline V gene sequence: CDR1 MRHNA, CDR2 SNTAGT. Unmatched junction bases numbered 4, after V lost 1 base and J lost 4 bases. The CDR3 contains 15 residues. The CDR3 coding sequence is TGTGCCAGCAGTGACTTAAGGGGGCCTTACAATGAGCAGTTCTTC. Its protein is CASSDLRGPYNEQFF.

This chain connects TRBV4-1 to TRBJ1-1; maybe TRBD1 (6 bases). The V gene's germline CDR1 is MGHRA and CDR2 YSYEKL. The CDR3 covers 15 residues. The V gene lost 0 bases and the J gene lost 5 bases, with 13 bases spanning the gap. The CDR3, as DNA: TGCGCCAGCAGCCAAGAGTCACAGGGTTGGACTGAAGCTTTCTTT. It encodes CASSQESQGWTEAFF.

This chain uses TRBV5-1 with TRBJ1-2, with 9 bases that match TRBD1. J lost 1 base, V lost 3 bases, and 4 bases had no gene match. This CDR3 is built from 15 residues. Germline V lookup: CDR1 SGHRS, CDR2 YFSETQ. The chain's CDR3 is CASSSTGGVNYGYTF. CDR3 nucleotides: TGCGCCAGCAGCTCAACAGGGGGCGTTAACTATGGCTACACCTTC. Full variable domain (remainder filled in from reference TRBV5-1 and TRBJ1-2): KAGVTQTPRYLIKTRGQQVTLSCSPISGHRSVSWYQQTPGQGLQFLFEYFSETQRNKGNFPGRFSGRQFSNSRSEMNVSTLELGDSALYLCASSSTGGVNYGYTFGSGTRLTVV.

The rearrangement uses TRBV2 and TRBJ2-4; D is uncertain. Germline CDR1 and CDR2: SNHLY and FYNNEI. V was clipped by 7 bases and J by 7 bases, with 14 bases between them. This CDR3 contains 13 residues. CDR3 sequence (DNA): TGTGCCAGCACCGTTGAACTAAATAACATTCAGTACTTC. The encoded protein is CASTVELNNIQYF.

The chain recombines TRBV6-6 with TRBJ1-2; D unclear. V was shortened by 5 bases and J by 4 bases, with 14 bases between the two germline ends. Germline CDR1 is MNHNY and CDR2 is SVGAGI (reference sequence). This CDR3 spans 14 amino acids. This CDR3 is CASSTSGGLYGYTF. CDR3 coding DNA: TGTGCCAGCAGTACCTCAGGCGGGCTCTATGGCTACACCTTC.

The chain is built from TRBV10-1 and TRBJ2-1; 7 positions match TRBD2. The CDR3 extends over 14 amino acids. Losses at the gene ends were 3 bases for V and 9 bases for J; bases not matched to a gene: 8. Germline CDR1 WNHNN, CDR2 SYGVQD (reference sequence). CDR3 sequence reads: CASSDLGTTSEQFF. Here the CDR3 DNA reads TGCGCCAGCAGTGACCTCGGGACTACCTCTGAGCAGTTCTTC.

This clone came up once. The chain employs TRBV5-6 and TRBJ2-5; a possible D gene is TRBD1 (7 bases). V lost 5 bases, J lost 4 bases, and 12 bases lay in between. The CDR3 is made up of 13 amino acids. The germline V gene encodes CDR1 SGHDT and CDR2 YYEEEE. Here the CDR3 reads CASSRGRGETQYF. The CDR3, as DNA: TGTGCCAGCAGTAGGGGGCGGGGAGAGACCCAGTACTTC.

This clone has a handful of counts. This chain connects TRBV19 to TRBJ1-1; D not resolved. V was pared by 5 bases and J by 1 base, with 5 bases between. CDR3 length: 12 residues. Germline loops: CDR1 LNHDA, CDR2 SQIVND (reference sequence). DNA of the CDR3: TGTGCCAGTAGTCGCGGGAACACTGAAGCTTTCTTT. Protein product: CASSRGNTEAFF.

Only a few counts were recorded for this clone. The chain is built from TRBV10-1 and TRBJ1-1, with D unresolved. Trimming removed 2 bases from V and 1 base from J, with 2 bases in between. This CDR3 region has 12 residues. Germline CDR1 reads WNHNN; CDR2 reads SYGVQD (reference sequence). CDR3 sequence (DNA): TGCGCCAGCAGTGAGCAGAACACTGAAGCTTTCTTT. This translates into CASSEQNTEAFF.

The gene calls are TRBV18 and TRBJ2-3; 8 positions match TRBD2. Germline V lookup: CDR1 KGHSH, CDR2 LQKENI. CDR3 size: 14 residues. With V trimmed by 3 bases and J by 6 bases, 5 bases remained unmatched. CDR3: CASSPGTRGDTQYF. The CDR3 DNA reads TGTGCCAGCTCACCCGGGACTAGAGGGGATACGCAGTATTTT. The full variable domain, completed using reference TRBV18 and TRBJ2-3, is NAGVMQNPRHLVRRRGQEARLRCSPMKGHSHVYWYRQLPEEGLKFMVYLQKENIIDESGMPKERFSAEFPKEGPSILRIQQVVRGDSAAYFCASSPGTRGDTQYFGPGTRLTVL.

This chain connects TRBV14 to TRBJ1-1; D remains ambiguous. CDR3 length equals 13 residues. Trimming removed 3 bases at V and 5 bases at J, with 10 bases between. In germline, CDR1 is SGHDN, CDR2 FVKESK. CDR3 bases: TGTGCCAGCAGCCATCGGAAGAGGACTGAAGCTTTCTTT. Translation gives CASSHRKRTEAFF.

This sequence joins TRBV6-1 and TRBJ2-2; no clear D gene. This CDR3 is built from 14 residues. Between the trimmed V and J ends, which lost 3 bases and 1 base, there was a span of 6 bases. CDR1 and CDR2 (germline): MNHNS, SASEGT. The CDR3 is CASSERQNTGELFF. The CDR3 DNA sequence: TGTGCCAGCAGTGAGAGACAGAACACCGGGGAGCTGTTTTTT.

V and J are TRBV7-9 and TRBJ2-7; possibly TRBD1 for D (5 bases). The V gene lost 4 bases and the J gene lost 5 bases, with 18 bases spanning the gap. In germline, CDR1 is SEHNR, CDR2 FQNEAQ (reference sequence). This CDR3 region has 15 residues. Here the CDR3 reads CASSSTRSLGDEQYF. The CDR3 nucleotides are TGTGCCAGCAGCTCGACGAGGTCCCTAGGGGACGAGCAGTACTTC. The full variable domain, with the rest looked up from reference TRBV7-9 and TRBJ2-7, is DTGVSQNPRHKITKRGQNVTFRCDPISEHNRLYWYRQTLGQGPEFLTYFQNEAQLEKSRLLSDRFSAERPKGSFSTLEIQRTEQGDSAMYLCASSSTRSLGDEQYFGPGTRLTVT.